This T cell receptor (beta chain) was sequenced during a study of regulatory T cells in long-lasting Graves disease. On the study more broadly: Persistent Graves' disease meant over 5 years of antithyroid drugs with positive TSH receptor antibodies.

This clonotype was counted between two and nine times. Its antigen is undetermined. CDR3 length: 16 amino acids. CDR1 and CDR2 from the germline V gene are MGHRA and YSYEKL. After removal of 1 base from V and 8 bases from J, the junction contained 8 bases not matched to a gene. CDR3-region Arm-PCR and iRepertoire HTBI primers produced the TCR beta libraries. Using its own MiXCR run on the multiplex PCR reads, TCRdb lists one record per CDR3 protein. Of about 470,000 distinct CDR3 sequences listed, more than 20% are singletons. The study's findings and limits: Thyroid tissue was not sampled; only peripheral blood was. Persistent patients shared more public clonotypes (approximately 2,700) than newly diagnosed patients (approximately 1,000).

Documented time point: persistent/refractory GD, antithyroid drugs over 5 years with positive TRAb. The TCR library was made from RNA extracted from PBMCs. The patients were drawn from one endocrinology department in Xi'an, China. V gene TRBV4-1 combines with J gene TRBJ2-4; TRBD2 agrees at 10 bases. This clonotype was sampled from a female donor with Graves disease. The material sequenced was peripheral blood mononuclear cells (PBMCs), taken when the disease was refractory, from a patient treated with antithyroid drugs. The CDR3 protein is CASSQGTGLATDIQYF. The CDR3 nucleotides are TGCGCCAGCAGCCAAGGTACGGGACTAGCGACGGACATTCAGTACTTC.